The 8 T cell receptor beta chains below were found in one sample sequenced in a study of T-cell reconstitution after alpha-beta-depleted transplantation in children. Molecular barcoding with unique molecular identifiers was used for the TCRbeta library. TCRdb reprocessed the PCR reads via MiXCR and lists one record per CDR3 protein. The table lists some 200,000 distinct CDR3 sequences, approximately 6.8% of them singletons. This specimen was PBMCs, taken before TCRalphabeta/CD19-depleted stem cell transplant. These receptors came from a girl in the first two years of life with combined immunodeficiency, due to receive a stem cell transplant.

This clonotype has at least ten counts. The J gene is TRBJ2-7, the V gene TRBV4-1; D possibly matches TRBD1 or TRBD2 (5 bases each). The CDR3 spans 13 residues. Germline CDR1 reads MGHRA; CDR2 reads YSYEKL. The V and J ends lost 1 base and 6 bases respectively, with 10 bases between them. In DNA form, the CDR3 reads TGCGCCAGCAGCCAAGCGCAGGGAGCCGAGCAGTACTTC. Translating gives CASSQAQGAEQYF.

This clonotype was seen repeatedly, ten times or more. The chain recombines TRBV10-3 with TRBJ1-4; D not certain. The CDR3 loop spans 14 amino acids. V dropped 2 bases and J dropped 5 bases, with 9 bases sitting between them. Germline V gene sequence: CDR1 ENHRY, CDR2 SYGVKD. CDR3 DNA: TGTGCCATCAGTGAGCTCGGCAGGAATGAAAAACTGTTTTTT. The encoded protein is CAISELGRNEKLFF.

This clonotype was seen repeatedly, ten times or more. The chain joins TRBV20-1 to TRBJ2-2; 8 nucleotides align to TRBD2. The CDR3 is 16 residues long. V shed 0 bases and J 7 bases; nucleotides not matched to a gene: 10. In germline, CDR1 is DFQATT, CDR2 SNEGSKA (reference sequence). CDR3 in DNA: TGCAGTGCTAGAGATCGGGGGACTAGTCCGGTCGGGGAGCTGTTTTTT. This translates into CSARDRGTSPVGELFF.

This clonotype came up many times. The chain links TRBV5-6 to TRBJ2-3; perhaps TRBD1 as D (5 bases). Deletions cut 0 bases from V and 8 bases from J, with 19 bases between. Per the germline V gene, CDR1 is SGHDT and CDR2 is YYEEEE. The CDR3 covers 16 residues. The CDR3 sequence: CASSLEVIRGKGTQYF. CDR3 coding DNA: TGTGCCAGCAGCTTGGAGGTCATAAGGGGCAAAGGTACGCAGTATTTT. Supplemented by reference TRBV5-6 and TRBJ2-3, the full variable domain reads DAGVTQSPTHLIKTRGQQVTLRCSPKSGHDTVSWYQQALGQGPQFIFQYYEEEERQRGNFPDRFSGHQFPNYSSELNVNALLLGDSALYLCASSLEVIRGKGTQYFGPGTRLTVL.

This clonotype appeared many times. This chain uses TRBV4-3 with TRBJ1-3; no firm D call. Trimming shortened V by 4 bases and J by 2 bases, and 9 bases separated the two germline ends. CDR3 length equals 14 residues. CDR1 and CDR2 from the germline V gene are LGHNA and YSLEER. CDR3 sequence (DNA): TGCGCCAGCAGCCCCTCATACCCTGGAAACACCATATATTTT. Translated, it gives CASSPSYPGNTIYF.

As for this clonotype: This may arise from a read error, as a much more abundant clone is one base away. V usage is TRBV6-1 and J usage is TRBJ2-2, with 9 bases identical to TRBD1. This CDR3 has 15 amino acids. Germline V gives CDR1 MNHNS, CDR2 SASEGT. J was trimmed by 3 bases and V by 11 bases; bases with no gene match: 10. For the CDR3, the DNA is TGTGCCGCCCAACCACAGGGGGCCTACACCGGGGAGCTGTTTTTT. Amino acid sequence: CAAQPQGAYTGELFF.

This clonotype has at least ten counts. The V call is TRBV20-1, the J call TRBJ2-7; TRBD2 might be the D (5 bases). The length of the CDR3 is 13 residues. V was shortened by 5 bases and J by 1 base, with 12 bases between the two germline ends. In germline, CDR1 is DFQATT, CDR2 SNEGSKA (reference sequence). CDR3 nucleotides: TGCAGTGCTTGGGAGTTAGGATCCTACGAGCAGTACTTC. Its translation is CSAWELGSYEQYF.

This clonotype was seen only a few times. In nucleotides, the CDR3 is TGTGCCAGCAGTTCGGGGACAGGGCGGTGGGGCACCGGGGAGCTGTTTTTT. It specifies CASSSGTGRWGTGELFF. The V and J genes are TRBV6-5 and TRBJ2-2; 9 bases agree with TRBD1. J gave up 4 bases and V 4 bases, and 10 bases lay outside the gene matches. CDR1 MNHEY and CDR2 SVGAGI come from the germline V gene. The length of the CDR3 is 17 residues.